The 6 T cell receptor beta chains listed next were all sequenced from one sample in a study of blood T cell repertoires in COVID-19. The data were produced by immunoSEQ multiplex PCR, yet TCRdb's version contains in-frame clones alone and is incomplete. This sample has about 250,000 clones, with 70% to 90% found just once. What was sequenced was peripheral blood. The source of these receptors is a man between 50 and 59 years old with COVID-19, enrolled during active disease.

V usage is TRBV30 and J usage is TRBJ1-4; perhaps TRBD1 as D (5 bases). The germline CDR1 and CDR2 sequences are GTSNPN and SVGIG (reference sequence). Trimming cost V 2 bases and J 8 bases, with 24 bases left between them. The CDR3 spans 17 residues. CDR3 loop: CAWSWQGKGIMREKLFF. CDR3 coding DNA: TGTGCCTGGAGTTGGCAGGGAAAGGGAATAATGCGAGAAAAACTGTTTTTT.

The rearrangement joins TRBV18 to TRBJ2-5, with D possibly being TRBD2 (5 bases). V shed 0 bases and J shed 5 bases, with 22 bases lying between them. The CDR3 consists of 18 residues. The germline gives CDR1 KGHSH, CDR2 LQKENI. CDR3 amino acids: CASSPPIPLTATGETQYF. In DNA form, the CDR3 reads TGTGCCAGCTCACCACCGATACCCCTAACAGCTACGGGGGAGACCCAGTACTTC.

The chain has TRBV28 and TRBJ1-5; weak D call: TRBD1 (5 bases). Trimming left V 1 base short and J 1 base short, with 11 bases between. From germline, CDR1 is MDHEN and CDR2 SYDVKM. The CDR3 consists of 16 residues. The CDR3 bases are TGTGCCAGCAGTTTATCCGCAGGGATGAGCAATCAGCCCCAGCATTTT. Its protein product is CASSLSAGMSNQPQHF.

The rearrangement uses TRBV19 and TRBJ2-5; tentatively, D is TRBD2 (8 bases). CDR1 and CDR2 from the germline V gene are LNHDA and SQIVND (reference sequence). The CDR3 is made up of 15 amino acids. V was pared by 3 bases and J by 2 bases, with 13 bases between. CDR3 sequence reads: CASSISGTAQETQYF. The CDR3 DNA follows: TGTGCCAGTAGTATTAGCGGGACAGCACAAGAGACCCAGTACTTC.

The V gene is TRBV6-5, the J gene TRBJ2-3; possibly TRBD2 for D (7 bases). CDR1 MNHEY and CDR2 SVGAGI come from the germline V gene. The germline V and J ends were trimmed by 6 bases and 4 bases, with 17 bases remaining between them. CDR3 size: 15 residues. CDR3 sequence reads: CASRATWGGPDTQYF. The CDR3 nucleotides are TGTGCCAGCAGGGCAACCTGGGGGGGGCCAGATACGCAGTATTTT.

The chain couples TRBV28 to TRBJ2-3; 7 bases are shared with TRBD2. CDR3 length equals 16 residues. Germline CDR1 and CDR2: MDHEN and SYDVKM. With 7 bases clipped from V and 3 bases from J, the junction kept 13 bases outside the gene matches. DNA of the CDR3: TGTGCCAGCACTCCCGGGGCCTTTAGCGGGACAGATACGCAGTATTTT. It encodes CASTPGAFSGTDTQYF.